The rows below give T cell receptor beta chains drawn from one sample of a study of T cells in tumors after PD-1 blockade. Here immunoSEQ multiplex PCR was the method, and the copy in TCRdb shows in-frame clones only, minus some. This table has about 20,000 clones, around 80% appearing once. Sequencing used PBMCs, obtained before anti-PD-1 treatment. All receptors derive from a human donor with basal cell carcinoma. CDR3s include the opening cysteine and the closing phenylalanine or tryptophan. D genes are given only for firm matches. Size is stated for part of the rows, as once, few or many counts, or as a class when the clone is expanded.

cdr3_length	d_call	v_call	clone_size	j_call	cdr3_aa	cdr3_nt
11	NA	TRBV6-5	NA	TRBJ2-7	CASSNQGEQYF	TGTGCCAGCAGTAACCAGGGCGAGCAGTACTTC
16	TRBD2	TRBV19	NA	TRBJ2-7	CASSWTSGGGGYEQYF	TGTGCCAGTAGCTGGACTAGCGGGGGCGGCGGGTACGAGCAGTACTTC
14	TRBD1	TRBV19	NA	TRBJ1-6	CASNLDRGLSPLHF	TGTGCCAGTAACCTCGACAGGGGGCTTTCACCCCTCCACTTT
15	NA	TRBV5-1	NA	TRBJ1-2	CASSLDGGYNYGYTF	TGCGCCAGCAGCTTGGATGGGGGTTACAACTATGGCTACACCTTC
15	NA	TRBV27	NA	TRBJ2-3	CASSLAWTSTDTQYF	TGTGCCAGCAGTTTGGCTTGGACAAGCACAGATACGCAGTATTTT
17	TRBD1	TRBV3-1/TRBV3-2	NA	TRBJ2-6	CASSPGTGGAGANVLTF	TGTGCCAGCAGCCCCGGGACAGGGGGCGCTGGGGCCAACGTCCTGACTTTC
14	TRBD1	TRBV4-3	NA	TRBJ2-2	CASSSRGLPGELFF	TGCGCCAGCAGCAGCAGGGGGCTTCCCGGGGAGCTGTTTTTT
12	NA	TRBV27	NA	TRBJ2-3	CASSFNGDTQYF	TGTGCCAGCAGTTTTAACGGAGATACGCAGTATTTT
13	NA	TRBV10-3	NA	TRBJ1-1	CATALPERSFTFF	TGTGCCACCGCACTACCTGAACGGTCCTTTACTTTCTTT
13	NA	TRBV18	once	TRBJ2-1	CASSTSSYNEQFF	TGTGCCAGCTCAACAAGTTCCTACAATGAGCAGTTCTTC
19	TRBD2	TRBV2	once	TRBJ2-1	CACCDGGGRVGSSYNEQFF	TGTGCCTGCTGTGACGGGGGGGGGCGGGTGGGGAGCTCCTACAATGAGCAGTTCTTC
14	NA	TRBV5-1	NA	TRBJ1-1	CASSSTQGSTEAFF	TGCGCCAGCAGCTCGACGCAGGGGAGCACTGAAGCTTTCTTT
18	NA	TRBV13	NA	TRBJ1-6	CASSSVPAGSSYNSPLHF	TGTGCCAGCAGCTCCGTCCCGGCAGGGAGCTCCTATAATTCACCCCTCCACTTT
14	NA	TRBV27	once	TRBJ2-5	CASSSVTGQETQYF	TGTGCCAGCAGTTCGGTGACAGGACAAGAGACCCAGTACTTC
13	TRBD2	TRBV6-4	NA	TRBJ2-3	CASSWTSGDTQYF	TGTGCCAGCAGTTGGACTAGCGGAGATACGCAGTATTTT
11	NA	TRBV29-1	NA	TRBJ2-5	CSVALLETQYF	TGCAGCGTAGCCCTTTTAGAGACCCAGTACTTC
17	TRBD2	TRBV5-1	NA	TRBJ2-5	CASSLAWASGSGKTQYF	TGCGCCAGCAGCTTGGCCTGGGCTAGCGGGAGTGGGAAGACCCAGTACTTC
12	NA	TRBV28	NA	TRBJ1-5	CASSQSYQPQHF	TGTGCCAGCAGCCAGTCGTATCAGCCCCAGCATTTT
20	NA	TRBV4-2	NA	TRBJ2-6	CASSQDPGGGDYSGANVLTF	TGTGCCAGCAGCCAAGACCCAGGGGGGGGTGATTACTCTGGGGCCAACGTCCTGACTTTC
13	NA	TRBV5-1	NA	TRBJ1-2	CASSLVASTGYTF	TGCGCCAGCAGCTTGGTGGCTTCCACGGGCTACACCTTC
15	NA	TRBV19	NA	TRBJ2-1	CASSIGFADYNEQFF	TGTGCCAGTAGTATAGGTTTCGCGGACTACAATGAGCAGTTCTTC
16	NA	TRBV27	few	TRBJ2-1	CASSLGERSSYNEQFF	TGTGCCAGCAGTTTAGGAGAGCGGAGCTCCTACAATGAGCAGTTCTTC
13	NA	TRBV6-5	NA	TRBJ2-7	CASTDGGGTAQYF	TGTGCCAGCACCGATGGGGGCGGGACCGCGCAGTACTTC
15	NA	TRBV7-2	NA	TRBJ1-4	CASSSYRATNEKLFF	TGTGCCAGCAGCTCTTACAGGGCAACTAATGAAAAACTGTTTTTT
13	NA	TRBV18	NA	TRBJ1-6	CASSPELESPLHF	TGTGCCAGCTCACCGGAATTGGAGTCACCCCTCCACTTT
16	NA	TRBV6-1	NA	TRBJ2-3	CASSADLATSTDTQYF	TGTGCCAGCAGTGCCGACCTAGCGACTAGCACAGATACGCAGTATTTT
16	TRBD2	TRBV7-7	NA	TRBJ2-2	CASSPAAGLGTGELFF	TGTGCCAGCAGCCCCGCGGCGGGACTAGGAACCGGGGAGCTGTTTTTT
14	TRBD1	TRBV25-1	NA	TRBJ1-5	CASSEGTADQPQHF	TGTGCCAGCAGTGAAGGGACAGCCGATCAGCCCCAGCATTTT
14	NA	TRBV6-2/TRBV6-3	NA	TRBJ2-7	CASSRTVRAYEQYF	TGTGCCAGCAGTAGGACGGTCCGGGCCTACGAGCAGTACTTC
13	NA	TRBV19	NA	TRBJ1-5	CASSQVRNQPQHF	TGTGCCAGTAGTCAGGTCAGAAATCAGCCCCAGCATTTT
16	NA	TRBV2	once	TRBJ2-1	CASSPGLSTSYNEQFF	TGTGCCAGCAGTCCGGGACTCTCAACCTCCTACAATGAGCAGTTCTTC
13	NA	TRBV7-3	NA	TRBJ2-7	CASSPDPAHEQYF	TGTGCCAGCAGCCCAGACCCCGCCCACGAGCAGTACTTC
15	TRBD2	TRBV7-2	NA	TRBJ2-1	CASSLVAGGLNEQFF	TGTGCCAGCAGCTTAGTAGCGGGAGGGCTAAATGAGCAGTTCTTC
14	NA	TRBV7-2	NA	TRBJ2-7	CASSSPGGTYEQYF	TGTGCCAGCAGCTCCCCGGGGGGCACCTACGAGCAGTACTTC
12	NA	TRBV7-3	once	TRBJ1-1	CASQGRGTEAFF	TGTGCCAGCCAGGGCAGGGGCACTGAAGCTTTCTTT
15	NA	TRBV4-1	NA	TRBJ2-5	CASSARPRNQETQYF	TGCGCCAGCAGCGCTCGTCCCAGGAATCAAGAGACCCAGTACTTC
19	NA	TRBV2	NA	TRBJ2-1	CPCSYGGAGAGSSYNEQFF	TGTCCCTGCAGTTATGGGGGGGCGGGGGCGGGGAGCTCCTACAATGAGCAGTTCTTC
14	TRBD1	TRBV15	NA	TRBJ2-7	CATSRGTGNYEQYF	TGTGCCACCAGCAGAGGGACAGGGAATTACGAGCAGTACTTC
17	NA	TRBV9	once	TRBJ2-3	CASSVGAGTSATDTQYF	TGTGCCAGCAGCGTAGGCGCAGGTACGTCCGCCACAGATACGCAGTATTTT
11	NA	TRBV20-1	NA	TRBJ2-7	CSASDSYEQYF	TGCAGTGCTAGCGACAGCTACGAGCAGTACTTC
16	NA	TRBV15	NA	TRBJ2-3	CATSRGEGGNTDTQYF	TGTGCCACCAGCAGAGGGGAGGGGGGAAACACAGATACGCAGTATTTT
15	NA	TRBV5-3	NA	TRBJ2-7	CARSLAGGQKYEQYF	TGTGCCAGAAGCTTGGCGGGGGGACAGAAGTACGAGCAGTACTTC
17	TRBD2	TRBV3-1/TRBV3-2	NA	TRBJ2-1	CASSQDPPGLGVGEQFF	TGTGCCAGCAGCCAAGATCCCCCGGGACTAGGGGTAGGTGAGCAGTTCTTC
11	NA	TRBV7-8	NA	TRBJ2-4	CASSLTGIQYF	TGTGCCAGCAGCCTCACAGGGATTCAGTACTTC
13	NA	TRBV10-3	NA	TRBJ2-7	CAISATAIYEQYF	TGTGCCATCAGTGCCACAGCCATTTACGAGCAGTACTTC
17	TRBD2	TRBV19	NA	TRBJ2-2	CASSIFGTSGSPGELFF	TGTGCCAGTAGTATATTCGGGACTAGCGGGAGTCCCGGGGAGCTGTTTTTT
18	TRBD1	TRBV3-1/TRBV3-2	NA	TRBJ2-2	CASSQGLRDRGLGGELFF	TGTGCCAGCAGCCAAGGACTACGGGACAGGGGGTTAGGCGGGGAGCTGTTTTTT
16	NA	TRBV5-1	NA	TRBJ2-7	CASSLGAIQASYEQYF	TGCGCCAGCAGCTTGGGCGCGATACAGGCTTCCTACGAGCAGTACTTC
12	NA	TRBV6-2/TRBV6-3	NA	TRBJ1-2	CASSFALYGYTF	TGTGCCAGCAGTTTTGCCCTCTATGGCTACACCTTC
16	TRBD1	TRBV6-5	NA	TRBJ2-5	CASSYSGTGGVETQYF	TGTGCCAGCAGTTACTCGGGGACAGGGGGTGTTGAGACCCAGTACTTC
17	NA	TRBV5-1	NA	TRBJ2-1	CASSLGPQAATYNGQFF	TGCGCCAGCAGCTTGGGGCCACAAGCGGCAACCTACAATGGGCAGTTCTTC
10	NA	TRBV6-5	NA	TRBJ1-1	CASSQPTNFF	TGTGCCAGCAGTCAACCCACCAATTTCTTT
17	NA	TRBV3-1/TRBV3-2	NA	TRBJ2-7	CASSQGPERGEIYEQYF	TGTGCCAGCAGCCAAGGACCTGAAAGAGGGGAGATATACGAGCAGTACTTC
13	NA	TRBV7-9	medium-sized	TRBJ2-2	CASSPGPSGGLFF	TGTGCCAGCAGCCCAGGACCCTCCGGCGGGCTGTTTTTT
13	TRBD1	TRBV4-2	few	TRBJ2-1	CASRGTGDNEQFF	TGTGCCAGCAGAGGGACAGGGGACAATGAGCAGTTCTTC
19	TRBD2	TRBV2	medium-sized	TRBJ2-1	CASCDGGAREGSSYNEQFF	TGTGCCAGCTGTGATGGGGGGGCGCGGGAGGGGAGCTCCTACAATGAGCAGTTCTTC
12	NA	TRBV29-1	NA	TRBJ2-7	CSVDPGNYEQYF	TGCAGCGTTGACCCAGGGAACTACGAGCAGTACTTC